This T cell receptor (beta chain) emerged from a study of shared clonotypes between healthy human individuals. Study observations and caveats: Limited genetic and exposure-history diversity came from having few donors.

When replicate PCRs were run on sorted subsets, they used 150 to 200 ng DNA, some 33,000 T cell genomes. Sequencing used immunoSEQ multiplex PCR; TCRdb keeps in-frame clones, though not all of them. This sample has about 2 million clones, with about 95% found just once. V lost 6 bases and J lost 1, with 13 bases in between. The CDR3 extends over 14 amino acids. The germline V gene encodes CDR1 LNHDA and CDR2 SQIVND (reference sequence). Terminally differentiated effector memory CD45RA+ cells were excluded by CCR7 positive selection of CD45RO-negative cells. All donors qualified as healthy HIV-negative adults and had experienced no recent acute infections or vaccinations. On this clone itself: The antigen remains undetermined. The same CDR3 arises from other DNA sequences in this sample as well.

This sequence originates from a man between 18 and 35 years old in good health. The genes are TRBV19 and TRBJ2-7, with D perhaps matching TRBD2 (5 bases). Sequenced: naive CD8+ T cells sorted from blood. This CDR3 reads CASSPTTGSYEQYF. The CDR3 region has the DNA TGTGCCAGTAGCCCGACTACGGGGTCCTACGAGCAGTACTTC.